These 24 T cell receptor beta chains were all obtained from the same sample, sequenced in a study of graft-versus-host responses after intestinal transplantation. Repertoires were generated with immunoSEQ multiplex PCR, while TCRdb's copy carries only in-frame clones and drops some. Counted here are approximately 23,000 clones, over 35% occurring once; the ten biggest clones make up under 1.5%. With about 200,000 irradiated, violet-dye-labeled stimulator cells, about 200,000 CFSE-labeled responder cells were plated. The sample in question was alloreactive CD8+ T cells from a mixed lymphocyte reaction culture, obtained before transplantation. Documented subset: CFSE-low proliferating T cells sorted from roughly six-day pre-transplant mixed lymphocyte reaction (GvH or HvG direction). Receptors originate from a human patient who was an organ donor for intestinal transplantation.

The V gene is TRBV5-1, the J gene TRBJ1-1; TRBD1 aligns across 8 bases. J was trimmed by 1 base and V by 4 bases; bases with no gene match: 6. Germline CDR1 is SGHRS and CDR2 is YFSETQ. This CDR3 spans 15 amino acids. The CDR3 protein is CASSLRDRQNTEAFF. DNA of the CDR3: TGCGCCAGCAGCCTCCGGGACAGGCAGAACACTGAAGCTTTCTTT. The variable domain in full, with the rest retrieved from reference TRBV5-1 and TRBJ1-1, is KAGVTQTPRYLIKTRGQQVTLSCSPISGHRSVSWYQQTPGQGLQFLFEYFSETQRNKGNFPGRFSGRQFSNSRSEMNVSTLELGDSALYLCASSLRDRQNTEAFFGQGTRLTVV.

J is TRBJ2-1 and V is TRBV4-1; weak D call: TRBD1 (5 bases). Germline CDR1 reads MGHRA; CDR2 reads YSYEKL. The CDR3 consists of 17 residues. V was cut by 3 bases and J by 4 bases, with 19 bases left in between. CDR3 DNA: TGCGCCAGCAGCCATAAGCCAGGGTTAAAGCTTTACAATGAGCAGTTCTTC. It yields the protein CASSHKPGLKLYNEQFF.

This clone was picked up one time. The V gene is TRBV27, the J gene TRBJ2-3; TRBD1 matches at 8 bases. J lost 2 bases, V lost 7 bases, and 11 bases had no gene match. This CDR3 has 16 amino acids. In germline, CDR1 is MNHEY, CDR2 SMNVEV (reference sequence). CDR3 sequence: CASTPLRTGYTDTQYF. CDR3 in DNA: TGTGCCAGCACACCTCTCCGGACAGGGTACACAGATACGCAGTATTTT.

The V gene is TRBV9, the J gene TRBJ2-1; D is uncertain. V was clipped by 2 bases and J by 8 bases, with 20 bases between them. There are 16 residues in the CDR3. Germline CDR1 SGDLS, CDR2 YYNGEE. This chain's CDR3 is CASSVHPGLLRDEQFF. CDR3 nucleotide sequence: TGTGCCAGCAGCGTGCATCCGGGCCTCCTAAGGGATGAGCAGTTCTTC.

V gene TRBV15 combines with J gene TRBJ2-1; 8 bases are shared with TRBD2. Germline V gene lookup returns CDR1 LNHNV and CDR2 YYDKDF (reference sequence). V trimming: 6 bases; J trimming: 8 bases; junction bases outside the gene matches: 12. There are 15 residues in the CDR3. Here the CDR3 DNA reads TGTGCCACCAGAAAGGAGATGGGACTAGGAGATGAGCAGTTCTTC. Translating gives CATRKEMGLGDEQFF.

In this sample, this clone turned up a few times. This rearrangement joins TRBV9 to TRBJ2-3; 7 nucleotides align to TRBD1. This CDR3 has 16 residues. V gave up 0 bases and J gave up 0 bases; unmatched junction bases: 4. Per the germline V gene, CDR1 is SGDLS and CDR2 is YYNGEE. This chain's CDR3 is CASSVAGQSSTDTQYF. The CDR3 DNA reads as TGTGCCAGCAGCGTAGCGGGACAGTCTAGCACAGATACGCAGTATTTT.

This clone has just a few counts. V usage is TRBV12-1 and J usage is TRBJ2-3; TRBD2 reflects the table's D call only, with no check against the DNA. TRBV12-1 is marked as a pseudogene. The CDR3 sequence is 15 residues long. The CDR3 here is CASSLLAGSTDTQYF. The CDR3 DNA sequence: TGTGCCAGCAGCCTCCTCGCGGGTAGCACAGATACGCAGTATTTT.

The V gene is TRBV5-4, the J gene TRBJ2-2, with D maybe TRBD1 (5 bases). CDR1 is SGHNT and CDR2 is YYREEE in the germline V gene (reference sequence). With 2 bases removed from V and 6 bases from J, the gap between germline ends came to 5 bases. The CDR3 covers 12 residues. CDR3 DNA: TGTGCCAGCAGCTTAGGGGCCGGGGAGCTGTTTTTT. Amino acid sequence: CASSLGAGELFF.

This clone appeared a few times. The CDR3 region is CASSLVRNQPQHF. The CDR3 DNA sequence: TGTGCCAGCAGCTTAGTACGGAATCAGCCCCAGCATTTT. The chain joins TRBV7-8 to TRBJ1-5; D uncertain. The CDR3 contains 13 residues. The germline gives CDR1 SGHVS, CDR2 FQNEAQ. Trimming took 1 base from V and 4 from J, leaving 5 bases between them.

Only a few counts were recorded for this clone. V gene TRBV6-5 combines with J gene TRBJ1-5; possibly TRBD1 for D (5 bases). CDR1 is MNHEY, CDR2 SVGAGI, per germline. Trimming took 2 bases from V and 6 from J, leaving 14 bases between them. The CDR3 covers 15 residues. CDR3 nucleotides: TGTGCCAGCAGTTACGATGGGGGGGTCGGTCAGCCCCAGCATTTT. As protein: CASSYDGGVGQPQHF.

A few counts support this clone. The J gene is TRBJ1-1, the V gene TRBV6-9, with 9 nucleotides matching TRBD1. The J segment lost 3 bases and the V segment lost 1 base, leaving 3 bases of the junction unmatched. CDR1 is MNHGY and CDR2 is SVAAGI in the germline V gene. The CDR3 length is 15 residues. CDR3 loop: CASSYYRGLDTEAFF. DNA for the CDR3: TGTGCCAGCAGTTATTACAGGGGGCTGGACACTGAAGCTTTCTTT.

As DNA, the CDR3 is TGTGCCAGCATGAGGGTACTCGTGTCCTACGAGCAGTACTTC. Its translation is CASMRVLVSYEQYF. V gene TRBV2 combines with J gene TRBJ2-7, with D tentatively TRBD2 (5 bases). V was trimmed by 7 bases and J by 1 base, leaving 14 bases between them. This CDR3 is built from 14 residues. Germline V gene sequence: CDR1 SNHLY, CDR2 FYNNEI.

This chain joins TRBV2 and TRBJ2-5, with 8 nucleotides matching TRBD2. Germline V CDR1 and CDR2: SNHLY, FYNNEI. CDR3 length: 14 residues. The CDR3 bases are TGTGCTACCGGACTAGCCGCGAATGAGGAGACCCAGTACTTC. Protein product: CATGLAANEETQYF.

The V call is TRBV6-5, the J call TRBJ2-7, with 7 positions matching TRBD1. J was trimmed by 3 bases and V by 2 bases; bases with no gene match: 1. Germline CDR1 and CDR2: MNHEY and SVGAGI. This CDR3 spans 13 amino acids. Here the CDR3 DNA reads TGTGCCAGCAGTTACGCAGGGGGCTACGAGCAGTACTTC. Translation gives CASSYAGGYEQYF.

The chain employs TRBV28 and TRBJ1-2; tentatively, D is TRBD1 (6 bases). V was cut by 1 base and J by 2 bases, with 20 bases left in between. The germline V gene has CDR1 MDHEN and CDR2 SYDVKM. The CDR3 is made up of 18 amino acids. CDR3 nucleotide sequence: TGTGCCAGCAGTTTATTTGGGGGCCTACTTGCCAGGAACTATGGCTACACCTTC. Its translation is CASSLFGGLLARNYGYTF.

A single count supports this clone. This sequence joins TRBV8-2 and TRBJ1-2. TRBV8-2 is tagged as a pseudogene. This CDR3 is built from 15 residues. The CDR3 sequence: CGRVARITKTYGYTF. CDR3 bases: TGTGGCAGAGTAGCTAGGATAACGAAAACCTATGGCTACACCTTC.

This rearrangement joins TRBV12-2 to TRBJ2-3. TRBV12-2 is shown as a pseudogene. The CDR3 has 13 residues. The CDR3 loop reads CASLQRDTDTQYF. The DNA for the CDR3 is TGTGCAAGTCTTCAGAGAGACACAGATACGCAGTATTTT.

This clone was counted between two and nine times. The gene calls are TRBV6-5 and TRBJ1-1, with D possibly matching TRBD1 (5 bases). V was cut by 4 bases and J by 5 bases, with 14 bases left in between. CDR1 and CDR2 (germline): MNHEY, SVGAGI. This CDR3 contains 14 residues. CDR3 sequence: CASSSWGRGTEAFF. The CDR3 DNA sequence: TGTGCCAGCAGTTCCTGGGGGAGAGGGACTGAAGCTTTCTTT.

This chain uses TRBV18 with TRBJ1-1; D remains ambiguous. Germline CDR1 KGHSH, CDR2 LQKENI. The length of the CDR3 is 12 residues. Trimming removed 6 bases from V and 11 bases from J, with 16 bases in between. The CDR3 DNA follows: TGTGCCAGCTCCCCTTTCCGGTGGAGGGCTTTCTTT. Amino acids: CASSPFRWRAFF. The variable domain in full, completed from reference TRBV18 and TRBJ1-1, reads NAGVMQNPRHLVRRRGQEARLRCSPMKGHSHVYWYRQLPEEGLKFMVYLQKENIIDESGMPKERFSAEFPKEGPSILRIQQVVRGDSAAYFCASSPFRWRAFFGQGTRLTVV.

This chain connects TRBV28 to TRBJ2-1; 11 nucleotides align to TRBD2. CDR3 length equals 13 residues. In germline, CDR1 is MDHEN, CDR2 SYDVKM. CDR3 bases: TGTGCGCTTAGCGGGAGGGCCGACAATGAGCAGTTCTTC. It specifies CALSGRADNEQFF.

This clone was detected a few times. V gene TRBV7-9 combines with J gene TRBJ1-1; D ambiguous. From germline, CDR1 is SEHNR and CDR2 FQNEAQ (reference sequence). V dropped 1 base and J dropped 0 bases, with 9 bases sitting between them. The CDR3 is 15 residues long. The CDR3 here is CASSLERGMNTEAFF. In DNA, the CDR3 is TGTGCCAGCAGCTTAGAGCGGGGTATGAACACTGAAGCTTTCTTT.

The V call is TRBV4-3, the J call TRBJ1-5; TRBD1 aligns across 7 bases. CDR3 length: 15 residues. Losses at the gene ends were 4 bases for V and 4 bases for J; bases not matched to a gene: 7. Germline CDR1 LGHNA, CDR2 YSLEER. The CDR3: CASSRYRGRNQPQHF. The CDR3 DNA is TGCGCCAGCAGCCGGTACAGGGGTAGAAATCAGCCCCAGCATTTT.

This clone was counted only a few times. The chain has TRBV30 and TRBJ1-1, with no clear D. The germline V gene has CDR1 GTSNPN and CDR2 SVGIG (reference sequence). The CDR3 runs 12 residues. V lost 2 bases and J 4 bases, leaving 8 bases between the germline ends. CDR3 in amino acids: CAWSPMGTEAFF. CDR3 coding DNA: TGTGCCTGGAGTCCGATGGGCACTGAAGCTTTCTTT.

The rearrangement joins TRBV6-5 to TRBJ1-2; D perhaps matches TRBD1 (6 bases). V lost 7 bases and J lost 0, with 12 bases in between. Looked up from germline, CDR1 is MNHEY and CDR2 is SVGAGI. The CDR3 loop spans 14 amino acids. CDR3 sequence: CASIFRGSNYGYTF. CDR3 bases: TGTGCCAGCATTTTCAGGGGCTCTAACTATGGCTACACCTTC.